The clone carrying this T cell receptor beta chain was seen only a few times. Its antigen is not known. Each CDR3 protein is one row after TCRdb ran MiXCR on the 5' RACE reads. The sample records around 30,000 distinct CDR3 sequences, approximately 24% being singletons. Whole-study results and caveats: Whole repertoires were not studied in the larger cohort, only one V-J beta rearrangement.

The source of this sequence is a female donor with breast cancer. The sample taken for sequencing was naive CD4+ T cells sorted from a lymph node. Subset described: naive CD4+ T cells, CD4+CD45RA+CD25-.

The CDR3 region has the DNA TGCAGTGCAAAGCTTGACAGGGCCACTGAAGCTTTCTTT. Protein: CSAKLDRATEAFF. V usage is TRBV20-1 and J usage is TRBJ1-1; 7 bases match TRBD1. The CDR3 length is 13 residues. Germline values: CDR1 DFQATT, CDR2 SNEGSKA (reference sequence). V lost 6 bases, J lost 4 bases, and 8 bases stayed unmatched.